Listed below are T cell receptor beta chains from one sample, sequenced in a study of blood T cell repertoires in COVID-19. Profiled with immunoSEQ multiplex PCR; TCRdb holds only in-frame clones, not every one. The sample yields more than 300,000 clones, roughly 91% seen once. Sequenced input: peripheral blood. The receptor source for this set is a woman aged 25 to 39 with COVID-19, enrolled during active disease. CDR3s include the opening cysteine and the closing phenylalanine or tryptophan.

J: TRBJ1-2; V: TRBV2; CDR3: CASSPLVANYGYTF
J: TRBJ1-2; V: TRBV6-5; CDR3: CASRVGTTHGYTF
J: TRBJ2-1; V: TRBV7-2; CDR3: CASGSSGGAVKEQFF
J: TRBJ2-1; V: TRBV27; CDR3: CASSLIPPAGEQFF
J: TRBJ2-5; V: TRBV4-3; CDR3: CASSRASLATGGGQAQYF
J: TRBJ1-4; V: TRBV5-6; CDR3: CASRPDSQTTNEKLFF
J: TRBJ2-5; V: TRBV6-2/TRBV6-3; CDR3: CASSYFSAGGETQYF
J: TRBJ1-1; V: TRBV4-2; CDR3: CASSSTGQAASEAFF
J: TRBJ1-6; V: TRBV10-3; CDR3: CATQEGTSPLHF
J: TRBJ2-5; V: TRBV25-1; CDR3: CASRRQGQETQYF
J: TRBJ1-2; V: TRBV7-9; CDR3: CASSLLGTGRSNGYTF
J: TRBJ2-1; V: TRBV7-9; CDR3: CASSPKGGSFSYNEQFF
J: TRBJ2-5; V: TRBV7-2; CDR3: CASSAYLQETQYF
J: TRBJ1-1; V: TRBV19; CDR3: CASSTGSGVTEAFF
J: TRBJ1-3; V: TRBV5-1; CDR3: CASSLGPGASGNTIYF
J: TRBJ1-6; V: TRBV4-2; CDR3: CASSQDYAGSLNSPLHF
J: TRBJ1-5; V: TRBV27; CDR3: CASSLTGGWGSNQPQHF
J: TRBJ1-1; V: TRBV15; CDR3: CATSRVPREPMNTEAFF
J: TRBJ1-2; V: TRBV11-3; CDR3: CASSLIRGYGYTF
J: TRBJ2-5; V: TRBV7-8; CDR3: CASSSEQTGSETQYF
J: TRBJ2-3; V: TRBV9; CDR3: CASSVSQYTDTQYF
J: TRBJ2-2; V: TRBV7-2; CDR3: CASSLRRGTGELFF
J: TRBJ1-2; V: TRBV29-1; CDR3: CSVTTDGYTF
J: TRBJ2-7; V: TRBV19; CDR3: CASSPLGDSLSYEQYF
J: TRBJ2-3; V: TRBV10-3; CDR3: CAISEPSDTQYF
J: TRBJ1-3; V: TRBV7-6; CDR3: CASSLATGGSGNTIYF
J: TRBJ1-2; V: TRBV24-1; CDR3: CATSDQTGYGYTF
J: TRBJ1-2; V: TRBV9; CDR3: CASSVAPGNYGYTF
J: TRBJ1-2; V: TRBV7-9; CDR3: CASSPSTSVGYTF
J: TRBJ2-1; V: TRBV9; CDR3: CASSASGGARGNEQFF
J: TRBJ1-2; V: TRBV29-1; CDR3: CSVVGQGVYGYTF
J: TRBJ2-1; V: TRBV9; CDR3: CASSAPGGIDLEEQFF
J: TRBJ2-1; V: TRBV11-2; CDR3: CASNRARAGGNNEQFF
J: TRBJ1-2; V: TRBV5-1; CDR3: CASNPGQGARSYTF
J: TRBJ1-2; V: TRBV27; CDR3: CASRYAGQGYGYTF
J: TRBJ1-1; V: TRBV18; CDR3: CASSPGISGTEAFF
J: TRBJ1-5; V: TRBV5-6; CDR3: CASSPSGGLQPQHF
J: TRBJ2-2; V: TRBV19; CDR3: CASKGSGSNAGELFF
J: TRBJ1-6; V: TRBV11-2; CDR3: CASSSYRDSLNSPLHF
J: TRBJ1-2; V: TRBV7-2; CDR3: CASSLAYRGQGYTF
J: TRBJ1-1; V: TRBV2; CDR3: CASSIPTGVEAFF
J: TRBJ1-4; V: TRBV30; CDR3: CAWSGQSNEKLFF
J: TRBJ1-1; V: TRBV12-1; CDR3: CASSCRGHPVTEAFF
J: TRBJ1-4; V: TRBV3-1/TRBV3-2; CDR3: CASSPSWASNEKLFF
J: TRBJ2-1; V: TRBV5-1; CDR3: CASSLVTGGNEQFF
J: TRBJ1-5; V: TRBV10-3; CDR3: CAISDRGGQPQHF
J: TRBJ1-1; V: TRBV4-3; CDR3: CASSQDSGNTEAFF
J: TRBJ1-1; V: TRBV10-1; CDR3: CASSVGDRDRVRDTEAFF
J: TRBJ1-4; V: TRBV3-1/TRBV3-2; CDR3: CASSPILWDRGPTDEKLFF
J: TRBJ1-6; V: TRBV27; CDR3: CASSYTGTARSPLHF